This T cell receptor beta chain comes out of a study of Ad26.COV2.S vaccination and SARS-CoV-2 variants. Assay: immunoSEQ multiplex PCR; the TCRdb copy retains only in-frame clones and omits some. The data show a few hundred thousand clones, approximately 92% seen once. Treatment denoted: some 20 received Ad26.COV2.S at low or high dose, single or two shots; 5 received placebo; per-sample allocation not given. Day 63 after the first vaccine or placebo injection was the time point for sampling. CDR1 is SEHNR, CDR2 FQNEAQ, per germline (reference sequence). Trimming removed 1 base from V and 2 bases from J, with 14 bases in between. The CDR3 has 16 amino acids.

The TCR was taken from a person aged 18 to 65 who received the Ad26.COV2.S COVID-19 vaccine or a placebo. The sequences come from peripheral blood, collected in a trial of Ad26.COV2.S vaccine versus placebo. This chain connects TRBV7-9 to TRBJ1-2; perhaps TRBD1 as D (5 bases). The CDR3 DNA sequence: TGTGCCAGCAGCTTAGTCCTCCGGGGCTTAAACTATGGCTACACCTTC. This gives the protein CASSLVLRGLNYGYTF. Supplemented by reference TRBV7-9 and TRBJ1-2, the full variable domain reads DTGVSQNPRHKITKRGQNVTFRCDPISEHNRLYWYRQTLGQGPEFLTYFQNEAQLEKSRLLSDRFSAERPKGSFSTLEIQRTEQGDSAMYLCASSLVLRGLNYGYTFGSGTRLTVV.